The present TCR beta chain was sequenced within a study of blood T cell repertoires in COVID-19. Turning to the study itself: The United States, Italy and Spain supplied acute and convalescent COVID-19 samples.

Original processing methods: Quantification of nucleated cells was approximated via reference gene primer amplification. Sequencing was performed with immunoSEQ multiplex PCR; in TCRdb, only in-frame clones are kept and a portion is missing. V and J calls and clone size follow that table, whereas D and trimming were derived from the DNA. The sample lists about 240,000 clones, under 85% occurring once. Germline V gene data show CDR1 as SGHRS and CDR2 as YFSETQ. The CDR3 is made up of 14 amino acids. V lost 8 bases and J 4 bases, leaving 18 bases between the germline ends. This receptor was identified in a man aged 30 to 39 who had recovered from COVID-19. V and J are TRBV5-1 and TRBJ2-5; D possibly corresponds to TRBD2 (5 bases). Sequencing was done on a sample of peripheral blood. The DNA for the CDR3 is TGCGCCAGTGGGAGCGGCGGTGGTATAGAGACCCAGTACTTC. The encoded protein is CASGSGGGIETQYF.